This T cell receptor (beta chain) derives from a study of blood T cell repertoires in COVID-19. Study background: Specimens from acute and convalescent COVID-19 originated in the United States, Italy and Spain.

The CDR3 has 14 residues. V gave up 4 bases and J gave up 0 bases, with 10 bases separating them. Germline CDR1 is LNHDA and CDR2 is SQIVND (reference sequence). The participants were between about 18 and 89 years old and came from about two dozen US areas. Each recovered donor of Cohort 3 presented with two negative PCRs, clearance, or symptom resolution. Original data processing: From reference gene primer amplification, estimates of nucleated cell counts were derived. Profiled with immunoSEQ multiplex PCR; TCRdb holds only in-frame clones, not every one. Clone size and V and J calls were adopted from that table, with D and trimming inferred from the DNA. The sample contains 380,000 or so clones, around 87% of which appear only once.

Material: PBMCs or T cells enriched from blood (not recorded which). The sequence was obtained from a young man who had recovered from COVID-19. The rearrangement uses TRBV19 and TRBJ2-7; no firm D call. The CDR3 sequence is CASSTEADSYEQYF. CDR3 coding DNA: TGTGCCAGTAGTACTGAGGCCGACTCCTACGAGCAGTACTTC.